These 9 T cell receptor beta chains originate from one sample sequenced in a study of blood T cell repertoires in COVID-19. The repertoire was sequenced with immunoSEQ multiplex PCR; TCRdb's copy has only in-frame clones and lacks some. The sample has fewer than 500,000 clones, 80% to 90% seen once. The sequencing sample was made of PBMCs or T cells enriched from blood (not recorded which). Receptors originate from a man younger than 45 who had recovered from COVID-19.

The rearrangement joins TRBV25-1 to TRBJ1-2, with TRBD1 matching 10 bases. The CDR3 is 18 amino acids. With 1 base clipped from V and 0 bases from J, the junction kept 8 bases outside the gene matches. CDR1 and CDR2 (germline): MGHDK, SYGVNS. This CDR3 reads CASSESPTGGRANYGYTF. The CDR3 DNA reads as TGTGCCAGCAGTGAATCTCCGACAGGGGGCAGAGCTAACTATGGCTACACCTTC.

The chain recombines TRBV5-1 with TRBJ1-3, with 12 bases that match TRBD1. Germline CDR1 SGHRS, CDR2 YFSETQ. This CDR3 is built from 17 residues. Trimming at V came to 3 bases and at J to 0 bases, leaving 4 bases not matched to a gene. The CDR3 loop reads CASSYGTGGFSGNTIYF. The CDR3 nucleotides are TGCGCCAGCAGCTACGGGACAGGGGGCTTCTCTGGAAACACCATATATTTT.

This chain connects TRBV29-1 to TRBJ1-4, with 8 bases aligning to TRBD1. Germline V gene data show CDR1 as SQVTM and CDR2 as ANQGSEA. Unmatched junction bases numbered 17, after V lost 6 bases and J lost 8 bases. The CDR3 covers 16 residues. The CDR3 DNA sequence: TGCAGCGTAGGGGTCCAAGGACAGGGTAAATCGGAAAAACTGTTTTTT. Residues: CSVGVQGQGKSEKLFF.

The J gene is TRBJ2-1, the V gene TRBV24-1, with 12 bases aligning to TRBD2. This CDR3 region has 18 residues. Germline V CDR1 and CDR2: KGHDR, SFDVKD. V lost 3 bases and J lost 6; bases outside the gene matches: 11. CDR3 nucleotide sequence: TGTGCCACCAGTGATCGCCCTAGCGGGAGGGCCTCTCGCAATGAGCAGTTCTTC. Protein sequence: CATSDRPSGRASRNEQFF.

This rearrangement joins TRBV10-1 to TRBJ2-7, with 7 bases aligning to TRBD1. The CDR3 covers 13 residues. The germline CDR1 and CDR2 sequences are WNHNN and SYGVQD (reference sequence). V shed 4 bases and J 1 base; nucleotides not matched to a gene: 1. The CDR3 nucleotides are TGCGCCAGCAGTGGGGGACAGTCCTACGAGCAGTACTTC. Encoded protein: CASSGGQSYEQYF.

J is TRBJ2-7 and V is TRBV29-1, with D possibly TRBD2 on 5 matching bases. Germline assignment: CDR1 SQVTM and CDR2 ANQGSEA. This CDR3 region has 13 residues. With 5 bases removed from V and 3 bases from J, the gap between germline ends came to 14 bases. This CDR3 reads CSVWAPEGYEQYF. CDR3 sequence (DNA): TGCAGCGTTTGGGCCCCTGAGGGCTACGAGCAGTACTTC.

The V and J genes are TRBV5-4 and TRBJ2-2; 10 positions match TRBD1. Germline V gives CDR1 SGHNT, CDR2 YYREEE (reference sequence). The CDR3 runs 15 residues. With 5 bases clipped from V and 6 bases from J, the junction kept 7 bases outside the gene matches. For the CDR3, the DNA is TGTGCCAGCAGAATTCGGGACAGGGGTCCCGGGGAGCTGTTTTTT. It codes for CASRIRDRGPGELFF.

The J gene is TRBJ2-7, the V gene TRBV7-9; D might be TRBD2 (5 bases). The germline V and J ends were trimmed by 0 bases and 3 bases, with 9 bases remaining between them. From germline, CDR1 is SEHNR and CDR2 FQNEAQ (reference sequence). The CDR3 is 14 residues long. The CDR3: CASSLALEDYEQYF. CDR3 sequence (DNA): TGTGCCAGCAGCTTAGCGTTGGAGGACTACGAGCAGTACTTC. The whole variable domain, remainder taken from reference TRBV7-9 and TRBJ2-7, is DTGVSQNPRHKITKRGQNVTFRCDPISEHNRLYWYRQTLGQGPEFLTYFQNEAQLEKSRLLSDRFSAERPKGSFSTLEIQRTEQGDSAMYLCASSLALEDYEQYFGPGTRLTVT.

The rearrangement joins TRBV28 to TRBJ1-1; the D gene is possibly TRBD1 (6 bases). Trimming cost V 3 bases and J 1 base, with 15 bases left between them. The germline CDR1 and CDR2 sequences are MDHEN and SYDVKM. CDR3 length: 16 residues. The CDR3 sequence: CASSFSSPQGNTEAFF. The CDR3 DNA follows: TGTGCCAGCAGTTTTTCTTCCCCACAGGGGAACACTGAAGCTTTCTTT.